The clone carrying this TCR beta chain appeared a few times. Treatment specified: oral pan-JAK inhibitor, 5-10 mg twice daily. The source of the sample is a study of CD8+ T cells in alopecia areata. The overall study: Patients in the study were on tofacitinib for 6 to 18 months, then off it for 6 months.

CDR3 length: 15 amino acids. V trimming: 7 bases; J trimming: 1 base; junction bases outside the gene matches: 5. Germline V gene data show CDR1 as SGHAT and CDR2 as FQNNGV. After isolation, RNA underwent reverse transcription to generate cDNA as the sequencing template. Measured with immunoSEQ multiplex PCR; TCRdb has only the in-frame clones, and not every one. The sample includes some 150,000 clones, 50% to 65% of them seen just once. The chain is built from TRBV11-2 and TRBJ2-2; 8 positions agree with TRBD2. The sequence derives from a human donor with alopecia areata. The sequences come from CD8+ T cells sorted from blood, collected at week 4, from a patient treated with tofacitinib. CDR3 DNA: TGTGCCAGCATCGGCGGGGGGCGGAACACCGGGGAGCTGTTTTTT. It translates to CASIGGGRNTGELFF.